These 26 T cell receptor beta chains originate from one sample sequenced in a study of cytomegalovirus exposure and HLA in healthy donors. PCR was performed using 60 Vbeta and 13 Jbeta primers. TCRdb keeps only in-frame clones here, not all; method: immunoSEQ multiplex PCR. This table holds under 200,000 clones, 70% to 90% found once. The sequenced sample consisted of PBMCs. The source of these receptors is a woman in her 30s in good health and CMV-seropositive.

V and J are TRBV5-1 and TRBJ2-2, with D possibly TRBD1 on 6 matching bases. The length of the CDR3 is 15 residues. Germline lookup yields CDR1 SGHRS and CDR2 YFSETQ. Trimming removed 4 bases from V and 3 bases from J, with 13 bases in between. The CDR3 DNA sequence: TGCGCCAGCAGCCCTCGACAGGCAGACACCGGGGAGCTGTTTTTT. Amino acids: CASSPRQADTGELFF. Together with reference TRBV5-1 and TRBJ2-2, the CDR3 gives the full variable domain: KAGVTQTPRYLIKTRGQQVTLSCSPISGHRSVSWYQQTPGQGLQFLFEYFSETQRNKGNFPGRFSGRQFSNSRSEMNVSTLELGDSALYLCASSPRQADTGELFFGEGSRLTVL.

This sequence joins TRBV19 and TRBJ2-3; 8 bases match TRBD1. The CDR3 extends over 15 amino acids. CDR1 and CDR2 (germline): LNHDA, SQIVND (reference sequence). V lost 6 bases and J lost 3; bases outside the gene matches: 8. CDR3 region: CASSYYRGETDTQYF. In DNA form, the CDR3 reads TGTGCCAGTAGCTATTACAGGGGGGAAACAGATACGCAGTATTTT.

The CDR3 DNA is TGCGCCAGCAGCCTCGCTGGAGGACGACAGAACACCGGGGAGCTGTTTTTT. This translates into CASSLAGGRQNTGELFF. The gene calls are TRBV4-3 and TRBJ2-2; the D gene is possibly TRBD2 (5 bases). The CDR3 has 17 residues. V was pared by 4 bases and J by 1 base, with 16 bases between. Germline V lookup: CDR1 LGHNA, CDR2 YSLEER.

This sequence joins TRBV11-2 and TRBJ1-1; D unclear. V was clipped by 3 bases and J by 1 base, with 9 bases between them. Germline CDR1 reads SGHAT; CDR2 reads FQNNGV. The CDR3 runs to 14 residues. CDR3 nucleotide sequence: TGTGCCAGCAGCTTTCAGTTGGCGAACACTGAAGCTTTCTTT. It encodes CASSFQLANTEAFF.

The chain joins TRBV9 to TRBJ2-7; 9 bases line up with TRBD1. The CDR3 sequence is 14 residues long. After removal of 4 bases from V and 5 bases from J, the junction contained 7 bases not matched to a gene. Germline lookup yields CDR1 SGDLS and CDR2 YYNGEE. CDR3 nucleotides: TGTGCCAGCAGCCCCCGACAGGGGGTTGACGAGCAGTACTTC. Protein product: CASSPRQGVDEQYF. Supplemented by reference TRBV9 and TRBJ2-7, the full variable domain reads DSGVTQTPKHLITATGQRVTLRCSPRSGDLSVYWYQQSLDQGLQFLIQYYNGEERAKGNILERFSAQQFPDLHSELNLSSLELGDSALYFCASSPRQGVDEQYFGPGTRLTVT.

V usage is TRBV2 and J usage is TRBJ1-1; D is perhaps TRBD1 (5 bases). CDR1 is SNHLY and CDR2 is FYNNEI in the germline V gene. V was cut by 9 bases and J by 1 base, with 15 bases left in between. CDR3 size: 14 residues. CDR3 nucleotide sequence: TGTGCCAGGGGGGGGACCGAGGGGAACACTGAAGCTTTCTTT. Protein: CARGGTEGNTEAFF. The complete variable domain, with remaining parts taken from reference TRBV2 and TRBJ1-1, reads EPEVTQTPSHQVTQMGQEVILRCVPISNHLYFYWYRQILGQKVEFLVSFYNNEISEKSEIFDDQFSVERPDGSNFTLKIRSTKLEDSAMYFCARGGTEGNTEAFFGQGTRLTVV.

The chain uses TRBV5-1 and TRBJ2-1; maybe TRBD1 (6 bases). The CDR3 sequence is 17 residues long. CDR1 and CDR2 from the germline V gene are SGHRS and YFSETQ. The V gene lost 1 base and the J gene lost 5 bases, with 19 bases spanning the gap. As DNA, the CDR3 is TGCGCCAGCAGCTTGACGGGCAGCAGGGGCCAACACAATGAGCAGTTCTTC. Its translation: CASSLTGSRGQHNEQFF.

The chain employs TRBV4-3 and TRBJ2-1; 7 nucleotides line up with TRBD2. V lost 0 bases, J lost 7 bases, and 6 bases stayed unmatched. The CDR3 is 15 amino acids. Germline values: CDR1 LGHNA, CDR2 YSLEER. Written as DNA, the CDR3 is TGCGCCAGCAGCCAAGAAATTTGGGGGGGGAATGAGCAGTTCTTC. Translation gives CASSQEIWGGNEQFF.

The J gene is TRBJ1-2, the V gene TRBV5-1, with 8 bases aligning to TRBD1. V shed 4 bases, J shed 1 base, and the junction held 9 bases outside the gene matches. The CDR3 spans 16 residues. The germline CDR1 and CDR2 sequences are SGHRS and YFSETQ. CDR3 nucleotides: TGCGCCAGCAGCCCGGAAAGCGGACAGGGTAACTATGGCTACACCTTC. Residues: CASSPESGQGNYGYTF.

This chain links TRBV19 with TRBJ1-5, with TRBD1 identical over 8 bases. In germline, CDR1 is LNHDA, CDR2 SQIVND (reference sequence). CDR3 length: 15 residues. With V trimmed by 6 bases and J by 0 bases, 4 bases remained unmatched. The CDR3 is CASSEQGVSNQPQHF. The DNA for the CDR3 is TGTGCCAGTAGCGAACAGGGGGTTAGCAATCAGCCCCAGCATTTT.

CDR3 sequence: CASSPGQGEGGGYTF. In nucleotides, the CDR3 is TGTGCCAGCAGCCCAGGACAGGGAGAAGGGGGTGGCTACACCTTC. This sequence joins TRBV7-9 and TRBJ1-2; 8 nucleotides match TRBD1. V shed 5 bases, J shed 7 bases, and the junction held 12 bases outside the gene matches. Germline CDR1 reads SEHNR; CDR2 reads FQNEAQ (reference sequence). This CDR3 is 15 amino acids long.

CDR3 nucleotides: TGTGCCAGCAGCCCACGGCTCCAGGGAGCTTTCTTT. Translating gives CASSPRLQGAFF. This chain links TRBV16 with TRBJ1-1, with TRBD1 as a possible D gene (5 bases). The germline CDR1 and CDR2 sequences are KGHSY and FQNENV. The CDR3 spans 12 residues. Trimming took off 4 bases at V and 10 bases at J, with 13 bases between the two ends.

The CDR3 is CASSPRVGTGGLNMNTEAFF. The CDR3 DNA is TGCGCCAGCAGCCCGAGGGTAGGGACAGGGGGCCTAAACATGAACACTGAAGCTTTCTTT. The chain carries TRBV4-1 and TRBJ1-1; 12 nucleotides agree with TRBD1. Germline-derived CDR1 and CDR2 are MGHRA and YSYEKL. J lost 0 bases, V lost 4 bases, and 15 bases had no gene match. The CDR3 is 20 residues long.

In this sample, this clone turned up a few times. This chain connects TRBV5-1 to TRBJ2-4; 10 bases match TRBD2. The junction had 9 bases not matched to a gene; V was cut back by 0 bases and J by 3 bases. Germline V gene data show CDR1 as SGHRS and CDR2 as YFSETQ. The CDR3 length is 18 residues. The CDR3: CASSLGPSGGAFKNIQYF. DNA of the CDR3: TGCGCCAGCAGCTTGGGACCTAGCGGGGGAGCTTTCAAAAACATTCAGTACTTC.

The gene calls are TRBV4-1 and TRBJ1-4; D perhaps matches TRBD1 (5 bases). The length of the CDR3 is 18 residues. Per the germline V gene, CDR1 is MGHRA and CDR2 is YSYEKL. V lost 3 bases and J lost 0, with 17 bases in between. The CDR3 nucleotides are TGCGCCAGCAGCCACCTTAGGGCAGGGCTTTCAACTAATGAAAAACTGTTTTTT. Protein: CASSHLRAGLSTNEKLFF.

The chain carries TRBV4-3 and TRBJ2-1; unclear D gene. Per germline, CDR1 LGHNA and CDR2 YSLEER. With 0 bases removed from V and 6 bases from J, the gap between germline ends came to 12 bases. This CDR3 has 15 amino acids. The CDR3 reads CASSQDLRRGNEQFF. In DNA form, the CDR3 reads TGCGCCAGCAGCCAAGACCTTAGAAGAGGCAATGAGCAGTTCTTC.

V and J are TRBV7-9 and TRBJ1-3; the D is unclear. Germline V gene lookup returns CDR1 SEHNR and CDR2 FQNEAQ (reference sequence). Trimming shortened V by 7 bases and J by 0 bases, and 13 bases separated the two germline ends. The CDR3 covers 15 residues. The CDR3 region has the DNA TGTGCCAGCACCCCATCGGTTAACTCTGGAAACACCATATATTTT. Its protein is CASTPSVNSGNTIYF. Filled out from reference TRBV7-9 and TRBJ1-3, the complete variable domain reads DTGVSQNPRHKITKRGQNVTFRCDPISEHNRLYWYRQTLGQGPEFLTYFQNEAQLEKSRLLSDRFSAERPKGSFSTLEIQRTEQGDSAMYLCASTPSVNSGNTIYFGEGSWLTVV.

The CDR3 DNA reads TGTGCCAGCAGTCCCCTGGGGACAGGGGGAGGCTACACCTTC. Translation gives CASSPLGTGGGYTF. This sequence joins TRBV27 and TRBJ1-2, with 11 nucleotides matching TRBD1. The junction had 7 bases not matched to a gene; V was cut back by 5 bases and J by 8 bases. Germline V lookup: CDR1 MNHEY, CDR2 SMNVEV (reference sequence). CDR3 size: 14 residues.

The chain carries TRBV7-2 and TRBJ2-7; D call uncertain. Trimming pared 7 bases from V and 2 bases from J, leaving 18 bases between. The germline CDR1 and CDR2 sequences are SGHTA and FQGNSA. CDR3 size: 15 residues. CDR3 in amino acids: CASTEEAGWAYEQYF. In DNA, the CDR3 is TGTGCCAGCACCGAAGAAGCCGGGTGGGCCTACGAGCAGTACTTC.

This chain joins TRBV5-4 and TRBJ2-6; 7 bases are shared with TRBD2. The CDR3 is 17 residues long. Germline V gene sequence: CDR1 SGHNT, CDR2 YYREEE (reference sequence). V gave up 2 bases and J gave up 0 bases; unmatched junction bases: 5. The CDR3 here is CASSFGGVSSGANVLTF. In nucleotides, the CDR3 is TGTGCCAGCAGCTTTGGGGGGGTTAGCTCTGGGGCCAACGTCCTGACTTTC.

Only a few counts were recorded for this clone. The rearrangement uses TRBV2 and TRBJ2-7; D perhaps matches TRBD1 (6 bases). V lost 6 bases and J lost 5, with 14 bases in between. Germline V CDR1 and CDR2: SNHLY, FYNNEI. The length of the CDR3 is 13 residues. CDR3 DNA sequence: TGTGCCAGCAGGGACAGAGCGTTAGACGAGCAGTACTTC. Translating it yields CASRDRALDEQYF.

In this sample, this clone turned up a few times. V usage is TRBV7-8 and J usage is TRBJ2-3; the match to TRBD2 covers 15 bases. The CDR3 is 18 amino acids. V lost 8 bases, J lost 3 bases, and 12 bases stayed unmatched. Germline values: CDR1 SGHVS, CDR2 FQNEAQ. Here the CDR3 DNA reads TGTGCCAGCGCCTGGGGACTAGCGGGGGGACCGACTACAGATACGCAGTATTTT. Translating it yields CASAWGLAGGPTTDTQYF.

This rearrangement joins TRBV5-1 to TRBJ1-1; D is possibly TRBD1 (6 bases). The CDR3 has 17 residues. Germline assignment: CDR1 SGHRS and CDR2 YFSETQ. Between the trimmed V and J ends, which lost 0 bases and 1 base, there was a span of 16 bases. CDR3 protein: CASSLGPYRVGNTEAFF. Here the CDR3 DNA reads TGCGCCAGCAGCTTGGGACCCTACAGGGTTGGGAACACTGAAGCTTTCTTT.

The gene calls are TRBV14 and TRBJ2-7; possible D gene TRBD2, 6 bases. The V and J ends lost 4 bases and 4 bases respectively, with 11 bases between them. Germline CDR1 and CDR2: SGHDN and FVKESK. CDR3 length: 13 residues. The DNA for the CDR3 is TGTGCCAGCAGCCCGCGGGACTCATACGAGCAGTACTTC. Protein sequence: CASSPRDSYEQYF. The complete variable domain, with remaining parts taken from reference TRBV14 and TRBJ2-7, reads EAGVTQFPSHSVIEKGQTVTLRCDPISGHDNLYWYRRVMGKEIKFLLHFVKESKQDESGMPNNRFLAERTGGTYSTLKVQPAELEDSGVYFCASSPRDSYEQYFGPGTRLTVT.

This rearrangement joins TRBV19 to TRBJ1-2; tentative D call: TRBD1 (6 bases). CDR1 is LNHDA, CDR2 SQIVND, per germline (reference sequence). Trimming stripped 3 bases from V and 7 bases from J, with 18 bases between. This CDR3 is built from 15 residues. The CDR3 DNA sequence: TGTGCCAGTAGTATCGTTGGGGCCAGGGGTAGTGGCTACACCTTC. Protein product: CASSIVGARGSGYTF.

V usage is TRBV6-6 and J usage is TRBJ1-5; the D gene is possibly TRBD1 (5 bases). This CDR3 is built from 13 residues. Germline V lookup: CDR1 MNHNY, CDR2 SVGAGI (reference sequence). The V end lost 8 bases, the J end lost 5 bases, and 13 bases lay between the germline ends. As DNA, the CDR3 is TGTGCCAGCCGGTGGCAGGGTTATCAGCCCCAGCATTTT. Its translation: CASRWQGYQPQHF.